This T cell receptor (beta chain) was identified in a study of untreated major depressive disorder. Concerning this clone: Antigen: not known.

Participants with major medical conditions, Axis I/II comorbidities, regular medication or illicit drug use were excluded. CD4+ T cells were isolated from thawed PBMCs by magnetic negative selection. This CDR3 has 16 amino acids. V shed 5 bases, J shed 0 bases, and the junction held 2 bases outside the gene matches. Germline CDR1 reads MDHEN; CDR2 reads SYDVKM. The table came from immunoSEQ multiplex PCR; TCRdb's copy has only in-frame clones and leaves some out. The repertoire holds just under 20,000 clones, with more than 75% as singletons. Study-wide results and caveats: In every subject, the five largest TRBV05-01 clones were private. Compared with controls, depressed patients showed more TRBV05-01 (Vbeta 5.1) usage in CD4+ T cells.

The rearrangement joins TRBV28 to TRBJ2-3, with 13 bases lining up with TRBD2. The sequenced sample consisted of CD4+ T cells from PBMCs. This clonotype was obtained from a woman aged 25-40 years in good health. DNA of the CDR3: TGTGCCAGCAGTGGGACTAGCGGGACTAGCACAGATACGCAGTATTTT. This sequence encodes CASSGTSGTSTDTQYF.